The clone carrying this T cell receptor (beta chain) was found many times. Its matching antigen is unknown. Newly diagnosed patients aged 18 to 65 had hyperthyroidism of under 2 months' duration. Cells are PBMCs isolated from about 10 ml of fresh blood. These data come from a study of T cells in Graves' hyperthyroidism and ophthalmopathy. The CDR3 covers 17 residues. The V gene's germline CDR1 is KGHDR and CDR2 SFDVKD. Trimming removed 4 bases at V and 6 bases at J, with 20 bases between. Amplified TCR beta CDR3 regions derived from RNA transcripts. RT-PCR in the first round (using the HTBI primer set) targeted the TCR CDR3. In TCRdb, the multiplex PCR reads were re-called with MiXCR into one record per CDR3 protein. The sample comprises fewer than 400,000 distinct CDR3 sequences, about 15% of which are singletons, and about a quarter rests with the top ten. Study conclusions and caveats: The authors' 13 V-J model separated ophthalmopathy from stable hyperthyroidism. The blood repertoire included most of the expanded thyroid clonotypes above 0.001.

Sequenced: blood. The chain uses TRBV24-1 and TRBJ2-2; D is possibly TRBD1 (6 bases). The receptor was isolated from a woman between 18 and 29 years old with Graves' hyperthyroidism that later progressed to Graves' ophthalmopathy. This CDR3 is CATSDQMTGYASGELFF. DNA for the CDR3: TGTGCCACCAGTGACCAGATGACAGGCTATGCTTCCGGGGAGCTGTTTTTT.